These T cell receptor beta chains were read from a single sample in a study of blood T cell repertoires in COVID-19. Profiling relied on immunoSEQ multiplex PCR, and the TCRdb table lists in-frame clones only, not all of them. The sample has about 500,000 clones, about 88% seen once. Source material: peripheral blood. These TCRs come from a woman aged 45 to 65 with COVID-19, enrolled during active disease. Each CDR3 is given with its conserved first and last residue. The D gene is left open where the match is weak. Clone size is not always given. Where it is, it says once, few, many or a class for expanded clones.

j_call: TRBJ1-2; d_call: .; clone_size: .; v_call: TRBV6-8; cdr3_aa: CASSPRTFINAGYTF; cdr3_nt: TGTGCCAGCAGTCCAAGGACTTTTATTAATGCTGGCTACACCTTC
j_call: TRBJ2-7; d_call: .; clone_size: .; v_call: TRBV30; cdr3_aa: CAWSGLVVYEQYF; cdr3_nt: TGTGCCTGGAGTGGACTAGTGGTTTACGAGCAGTACTTC
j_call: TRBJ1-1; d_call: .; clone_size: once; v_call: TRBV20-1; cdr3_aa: CSALFGTEAFF; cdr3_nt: TGCAGTGCCCTATTTGGCACTGAAGCTTTCTTT
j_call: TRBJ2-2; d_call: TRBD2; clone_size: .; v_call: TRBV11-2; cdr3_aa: CASSHGGGHTGELFF; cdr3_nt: TGTGCCAGCAGCCACGGGGGGGGCCACACCGGGGAGCTGTTTTTT
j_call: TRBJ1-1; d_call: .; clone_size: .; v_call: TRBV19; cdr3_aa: CASTWTVQWGNTEAFF; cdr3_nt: TGTGCCAGTACATGGACAGTGCAGTGGGGAAACACTGAAGCTTTCTTT
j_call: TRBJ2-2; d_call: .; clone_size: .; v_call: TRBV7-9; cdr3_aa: CASSPTAVLTGELFF; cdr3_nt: TGTGCCAGCAGCCCCACCGCAGTCCTCACCGGGGAGCTGTTTTTT
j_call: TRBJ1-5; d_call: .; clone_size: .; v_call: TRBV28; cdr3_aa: CASSSPQAGSQHF; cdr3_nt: TGTGCCAGCAGCTCTCCACAGGCAGGGTCCCAGCATTTT
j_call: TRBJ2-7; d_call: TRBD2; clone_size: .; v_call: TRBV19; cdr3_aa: CASSNDGGAQNEQYF; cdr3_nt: TGTGCCAGTAGTAACGACGGGGGGGCCCAGAACGAGCAGTACTTC
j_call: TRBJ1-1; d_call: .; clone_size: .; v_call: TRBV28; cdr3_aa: CASSQETGEAFF; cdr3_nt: TGTGCCAGCAGCCAAGAAACAGGGGAAGCTTTCTTT
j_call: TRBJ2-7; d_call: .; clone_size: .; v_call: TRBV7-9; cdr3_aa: CASSLSRSTYEQYF; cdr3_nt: TGTGCCAGCAGCTTATCACGGAGTACCTACGAGCAGTACTTC
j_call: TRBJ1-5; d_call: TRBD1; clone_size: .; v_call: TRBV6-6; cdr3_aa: CASSGTGSNQPQHF; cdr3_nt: TGTGCCAGCTCCGGGACAGGGAGCAATCAGCCCCAGCATTTT
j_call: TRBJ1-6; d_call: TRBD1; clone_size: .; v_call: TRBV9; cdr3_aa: CASSVTGASSSPLHF; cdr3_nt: TGTGCCAGCAGCGTCACAGGGGCATCGAGTTCACCCCTCCACTTT
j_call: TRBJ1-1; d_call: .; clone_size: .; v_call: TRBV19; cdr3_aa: CASSRDWGAGAFF; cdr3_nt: TGTGCCAGTAGTAGGGACTGGGGAGCGGGAGCTTTCTTT
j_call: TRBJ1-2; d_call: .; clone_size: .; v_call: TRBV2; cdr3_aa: CASSEKRAQEGYTF; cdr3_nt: TGTGCCAGCAGTGAAAAGCGGGCCCAGGAGGGCTACACCTTC
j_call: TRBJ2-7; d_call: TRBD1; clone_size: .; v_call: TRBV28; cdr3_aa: CASSLGQNEQYF; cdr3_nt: TGTGCCAGCAGCCTGGGACAGAACGAGCAGTACTTC
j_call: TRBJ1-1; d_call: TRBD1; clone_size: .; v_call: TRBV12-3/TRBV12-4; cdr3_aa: CASTRGGDTEAFF; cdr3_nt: TGTGCCAGCACACGAGGGGGCGACACTGAAGCTTTCTTT
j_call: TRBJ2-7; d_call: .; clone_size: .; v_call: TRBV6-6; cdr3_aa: CASSYLRGDYEQYF; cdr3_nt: TGTGCCAGCAGTTACTTGCGGGGTGACTACGAGCAGTACTTC
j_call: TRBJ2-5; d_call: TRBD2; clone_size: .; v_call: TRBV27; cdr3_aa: CASSLLAGVQETQYF; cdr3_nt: TGTGCCAGCAGTTTACTAGCGGGGGTCCAAGAGACCCAGTACTTC
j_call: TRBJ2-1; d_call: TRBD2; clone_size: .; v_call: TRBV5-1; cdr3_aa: CASSSWVGGNNEQFF; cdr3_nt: TGCGCCAGCAGCTCCTGGGTGGGGGGGAACAATGAGCAGTTCTTC
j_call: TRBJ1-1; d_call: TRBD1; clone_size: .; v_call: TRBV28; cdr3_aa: CASSRGDRITEAFF; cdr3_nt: TGTGCCAGCAGTCGTGGGGACAGAATCACTGAAGCTTTCTTT
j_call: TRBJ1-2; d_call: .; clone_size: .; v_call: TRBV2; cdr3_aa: CASSENGRYGYTF; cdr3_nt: TGTGCCAGCAGTGAAAACGGTCGCTATGGCTACACCTTC
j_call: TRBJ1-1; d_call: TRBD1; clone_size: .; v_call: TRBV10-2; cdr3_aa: CASVRGQGAQEAFF; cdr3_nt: TGCGCCAGCGTGCGGGGACAGGGGGCGCAAGAAGCTTTCTTT
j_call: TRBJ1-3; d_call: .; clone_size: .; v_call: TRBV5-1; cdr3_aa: CASSPGRGLVRGNTIYF; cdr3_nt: TGCGCCAGCAGCCCCGGACGGGGTTTGGTGAGGGGAAACACCATATATTTT
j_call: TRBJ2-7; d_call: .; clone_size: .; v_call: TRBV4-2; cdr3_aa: CASSQGTGGAYEQYF; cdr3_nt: TGTGCCAGCAGCCAAGGCACAGGTGGGGCCTACGAGCAGTACTTC
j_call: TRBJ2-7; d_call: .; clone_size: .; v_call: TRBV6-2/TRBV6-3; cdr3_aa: CASSTGGGNEQYF; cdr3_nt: TGTGCCAGCAGTACGGGCGGGGGCAACGAGCAGTACTTC
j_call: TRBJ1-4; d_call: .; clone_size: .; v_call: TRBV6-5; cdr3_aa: CASSYSNSGLFF; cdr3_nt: TGTGCCAGCAGTTACTCGAACAGCGGTCTGTTTTTT
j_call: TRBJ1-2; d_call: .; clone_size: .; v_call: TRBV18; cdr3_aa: CASSPPLGAYGYTF; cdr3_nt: TGTGCCAGCTCACCACCCTTGGGGGCCTATGGCTACACCTTC
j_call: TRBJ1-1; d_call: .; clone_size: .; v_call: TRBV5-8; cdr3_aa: CASSLAADGDTEAFF; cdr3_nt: TGTGCCAGCAGCTTGGCCGCCGACGGGGACACTGAAGCTTTCTTT
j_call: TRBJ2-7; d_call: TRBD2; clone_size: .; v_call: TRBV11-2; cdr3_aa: CASSLDLSGGISYEQYF; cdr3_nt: TGTGCCAGCAGCTTAGACCTTAGCGGGGGGATCTCCTACGAGCAGTACTTC
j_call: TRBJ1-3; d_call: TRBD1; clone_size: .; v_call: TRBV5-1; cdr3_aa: CASMGQGAGNTIYF; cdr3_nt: TGCGCCAGCATGGGGCAGGGGGCTGGAAACACCATATATTTT
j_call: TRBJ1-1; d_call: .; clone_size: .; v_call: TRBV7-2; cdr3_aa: CASSLSRKASEAFF; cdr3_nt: TGTGCCAGCAGCTTATCGAGGAAGGCTTCCGAAGCTTTCTTT
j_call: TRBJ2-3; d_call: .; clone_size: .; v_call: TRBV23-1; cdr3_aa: CARGGRGSRSTDTQYF; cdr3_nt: TGCGCCCGGGGCGGCAGGGGATCCCGTAGCACAGATACGCAGTATTTT
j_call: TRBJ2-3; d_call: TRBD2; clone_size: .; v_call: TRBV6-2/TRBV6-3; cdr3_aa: CASSYIAGDISTDTQYF; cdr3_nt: TGTGCCAGCAGTTATATAGCGGGGGATATAAGCACAGATACGCAGTATTTT
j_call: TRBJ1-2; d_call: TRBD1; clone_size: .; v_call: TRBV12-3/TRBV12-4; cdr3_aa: CASSRQGFGYTF; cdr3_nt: TGTGCCAGCAGTCGACAGGGTTTTGGCTACACCTTC
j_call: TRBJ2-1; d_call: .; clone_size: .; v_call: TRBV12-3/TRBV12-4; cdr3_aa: CASSYFDEQFF; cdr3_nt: TGTGCCAGCAGCTATTTCGATGAGCAGTTCTTC
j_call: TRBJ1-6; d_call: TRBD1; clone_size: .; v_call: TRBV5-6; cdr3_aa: CASSSGTGDSPLHF; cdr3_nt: TGTGCCAGCAGCTCCGGGACAGGAGATTCACCCCTCCACTTT